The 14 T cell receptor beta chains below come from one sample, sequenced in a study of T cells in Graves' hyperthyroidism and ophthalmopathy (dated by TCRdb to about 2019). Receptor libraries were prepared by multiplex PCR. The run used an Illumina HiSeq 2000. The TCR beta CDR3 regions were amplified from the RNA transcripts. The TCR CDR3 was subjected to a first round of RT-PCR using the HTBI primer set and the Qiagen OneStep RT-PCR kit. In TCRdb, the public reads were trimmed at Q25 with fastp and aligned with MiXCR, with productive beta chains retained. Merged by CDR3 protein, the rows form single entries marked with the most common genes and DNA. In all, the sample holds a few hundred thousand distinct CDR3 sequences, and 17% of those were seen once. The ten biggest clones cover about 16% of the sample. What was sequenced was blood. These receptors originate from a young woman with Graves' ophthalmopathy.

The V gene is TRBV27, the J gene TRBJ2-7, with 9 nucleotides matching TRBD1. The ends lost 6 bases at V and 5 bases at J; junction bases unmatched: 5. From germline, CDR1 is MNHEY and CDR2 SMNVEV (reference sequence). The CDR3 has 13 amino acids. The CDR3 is CASRGQGGDEQYF. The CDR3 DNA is TGTGCCAGCAGGGGACAGGGAGGGGACGAGCAGTACTTC.

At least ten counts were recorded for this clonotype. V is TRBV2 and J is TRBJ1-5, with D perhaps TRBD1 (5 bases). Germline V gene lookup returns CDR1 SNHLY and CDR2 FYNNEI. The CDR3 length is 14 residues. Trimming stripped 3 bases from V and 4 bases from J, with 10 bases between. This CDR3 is CASSDYGGNQPQHF. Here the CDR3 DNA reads TGTGCCAGCAGTGATTACGGGGGGAATCAGCCCCAGCATTTT.

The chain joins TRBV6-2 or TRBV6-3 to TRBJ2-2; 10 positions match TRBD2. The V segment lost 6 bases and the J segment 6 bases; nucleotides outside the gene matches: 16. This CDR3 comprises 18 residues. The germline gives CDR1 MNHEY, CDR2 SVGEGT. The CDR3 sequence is CASSRAGGDLSMSGELFF. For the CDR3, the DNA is TGTGCCAGCAGCCGAGCGGGAGGGGACCTTAGTATGTCCGGGGAGCTGTTTTTT.

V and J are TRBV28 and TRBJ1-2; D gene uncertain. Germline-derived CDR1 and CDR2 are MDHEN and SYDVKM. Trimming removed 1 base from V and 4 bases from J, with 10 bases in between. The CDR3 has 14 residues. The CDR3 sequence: CASSLSRRVYGYTF. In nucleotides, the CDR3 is TGTGCCAGCAGTTTATCTCGGAGGGTCTATGGCTACACCTTC.

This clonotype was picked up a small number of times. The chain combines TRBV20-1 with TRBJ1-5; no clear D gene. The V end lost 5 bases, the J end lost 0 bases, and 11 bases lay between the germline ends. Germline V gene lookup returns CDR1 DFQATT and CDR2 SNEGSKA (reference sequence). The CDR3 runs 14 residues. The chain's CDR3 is CSALDWDSNQPQHF. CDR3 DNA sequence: TGCAGTGCTTTGGACTGGGATAGCAATCAGCCCCAGCATTTT.

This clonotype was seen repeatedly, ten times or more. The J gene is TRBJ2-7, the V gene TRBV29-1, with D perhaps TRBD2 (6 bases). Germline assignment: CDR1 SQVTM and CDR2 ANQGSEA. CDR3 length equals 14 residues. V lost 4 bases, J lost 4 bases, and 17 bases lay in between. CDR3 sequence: CSVVEVAAGYEQYF. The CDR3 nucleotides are TGCAGCGTTGTTGAGGTAGCGGCCGGGTACGAGCAGTACTTC.

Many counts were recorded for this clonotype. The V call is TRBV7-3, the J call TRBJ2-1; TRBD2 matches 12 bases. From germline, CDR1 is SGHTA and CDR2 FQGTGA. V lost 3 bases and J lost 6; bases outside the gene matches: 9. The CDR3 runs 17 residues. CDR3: CASSFRASGRVTNEQFF. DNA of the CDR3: TGTGCCAGCAGCTTTAGGGCTAGCGGGAGGGTAACCAATGAGCAGTTCTTC.

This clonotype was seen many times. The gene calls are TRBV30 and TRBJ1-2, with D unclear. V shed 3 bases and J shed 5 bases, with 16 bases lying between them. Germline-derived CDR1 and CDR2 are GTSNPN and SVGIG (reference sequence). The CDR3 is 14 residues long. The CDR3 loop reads CAWSAAGVGYGYTF. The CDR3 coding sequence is TGTGCCTGGAGCGCCGCCGGGGTCGGGTATGGCTACACCTTC.

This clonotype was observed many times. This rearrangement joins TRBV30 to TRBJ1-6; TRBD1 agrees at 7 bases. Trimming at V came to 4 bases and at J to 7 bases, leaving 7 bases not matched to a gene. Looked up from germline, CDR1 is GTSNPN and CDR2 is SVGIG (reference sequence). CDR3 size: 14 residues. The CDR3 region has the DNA TGTGCCTGGAAAGGGGGCTCGGGAAATTCACCCCTCCACTTT. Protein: CAWKGGSGNSPLHF.

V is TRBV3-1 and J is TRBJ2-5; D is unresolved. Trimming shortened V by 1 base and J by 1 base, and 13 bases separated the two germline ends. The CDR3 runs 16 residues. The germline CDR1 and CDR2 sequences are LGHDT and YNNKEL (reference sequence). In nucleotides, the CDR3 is TGTGCCAGCAGCCAAGCACGGACGGCCCGCCAAGAGACCCAGTACTTC. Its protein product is CASSQARTARQETQYF.

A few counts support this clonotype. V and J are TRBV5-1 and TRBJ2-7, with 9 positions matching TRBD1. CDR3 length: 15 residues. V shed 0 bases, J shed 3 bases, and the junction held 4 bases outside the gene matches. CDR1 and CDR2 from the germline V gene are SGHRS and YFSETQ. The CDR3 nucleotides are TGCGCCAGCAGCTTGGCCCCGACAGGGGGCTACGAGCAGTACTTC. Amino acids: CASSLAPTGGYEQYF. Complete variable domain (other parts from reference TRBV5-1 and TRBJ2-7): KAGVTQTPRYLIKTRGQQVTLSCSPISGHRSVSWYQQTPGQGLQFLFEYFSETQRNKGNFPGRFSGRQFSNSRSEMNVSTLELGDSALYLCASSLAPTGGYEQYFGPGTRLTVT.

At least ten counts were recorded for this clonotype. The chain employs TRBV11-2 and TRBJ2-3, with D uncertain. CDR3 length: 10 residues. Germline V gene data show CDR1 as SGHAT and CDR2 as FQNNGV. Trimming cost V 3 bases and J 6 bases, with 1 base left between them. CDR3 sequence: CASSFDTQYF. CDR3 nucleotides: TGTGCCAGCAGCTTTGATACGCAGTATTTT.

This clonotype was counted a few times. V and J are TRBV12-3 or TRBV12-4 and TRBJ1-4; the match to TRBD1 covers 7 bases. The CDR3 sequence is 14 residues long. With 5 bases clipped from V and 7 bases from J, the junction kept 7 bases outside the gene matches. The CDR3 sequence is CASSAGQELEKLFF. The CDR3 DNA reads TGTGCCAGCAGTGCAGGACAGGAGCTTGAAAAACTGTTTTTT.

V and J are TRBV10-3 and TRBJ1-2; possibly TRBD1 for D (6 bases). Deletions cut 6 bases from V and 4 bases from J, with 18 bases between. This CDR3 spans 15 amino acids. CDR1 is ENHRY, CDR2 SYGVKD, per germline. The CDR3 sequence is CAISRDISGGYGYTF. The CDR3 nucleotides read TGTGCCATCAGCCGGGACATCTCGGGGGGCTATGGCTACACCTTC.